The 5 T cell receptor beta chains below come from one sample, sequenced in a study of persistence of HIV-infected CD4 T cells. Lysates of CMV-infected fibroblasts at approximately 9.6 ug/mL stimulated these cells. Sorting selected CD4+ T cells upregulating both CD40 ligand and CD69. The immunoSEQ assay was version 4, run in survey mode. TCRdb's table, derived via immunoSEQ multiplex PCR, lists solely in-frame clones and lacks some. The table includes over 15,000 clones, 65% detected once. These receptors are not linked to any known antigen. Sequenced here: CD4+ T cells sorted from PBMCs after approximately 18-hour stimulation, sampled from a patient who received antiretroviral therapy. All receptors come from an adult woman with HIV who was CMV-seropositive.

The chain couples TRBV27 to TRBJ2-1; the match to TRBD2 covers 8 bases. Germline CDR1 and CDR2: MNHEY and SMNVEV (reference sequence). CDR3 length: 19 residues. The V segment lost 0 bases and the J segment 0 bases; nucleotides outside the gene matches: 10. Here the CDR3 reads CASSLSVLLAASSYNEQFF. CDR3 DNA sequence: TGTGCCAGCAGTTTATCCGTTTTACTAGCGGCCTCCTCCTACAATGAGCAGTTCTTC.

The chain recombines TRBV11-1 with TRBJ1-2, with 7 nucleotides matching TRBD1. Germline V gene lookup returns CDR1 SGHAT and CDR2 FQDESV (reference sequence). This CDR3 region has 14 residues. The ends lost 5 bases at V and 7 bases at J; junction bases unmatched: 10. The CDR3 DNA follows: TGTGCCAGCAGCGTCACAGGGGCAATGAGTGGCTACACCTTC. Its translation is CASSVTGAMSGYTF.

The chain carries TRBV5-4 and TRBJ1-2; D is undetermined. The CDR3 totals 13 residues. CDR1 and CDR2 (germline): SGHNT, YYREEE (reference sequence). V was pared by 3 bases and J by 6 bases, with 12 bases between. CDR3 sequence (DNA): TGTGCCAGCAGCTCCCCTTTACGGGATGGCTACACCTTC. It yields the protein CASSSPLRDGYTF.

The chain is built from TRBV5-4 and TRBJ2-7; 10 bases map to TRBD1. Germline V lookup: CDR1 SGHNT, CDR2 YYREEE (reference sequence). Trimming took 6 bases from V and 6 from J; bases not matched to a gene: 6. The CDR3 extends over 13 amino acids. As DNA, the CDR3 is TGTGCCAGCACAAGGGACAGGGGTGCCGAGCAGTACTTC. This sequence encodes CASTRDRGAEQYF.

Note on this clone: A read error may explain this, as a much larger clone is one base away. This chain links TRBV28 with TRBJ2-1; D unresolved. Germline V gene data show CDR1 as MDHEN and CDR2 as SYDVKM. The CDR3 consists of 12 residues. V was pared by 2 bases and J by 4 bases, with 3 bases between. The CDR3, as DNA: TGTGCCAGCAGTTTAGAGTACAATGAGCAGTTCTTC. Encoded protein: CASSLEYNEQFF. The full variable domain, completed using reference TRBV28 and TRBJ2-1, is DVKVTQSSRYLVKRTGEKVFLECVQDMDHENMFWYRQDPGLGLRLIYFSYDVKMKEKGDIPEGYSVSREKKERFSLILESASTNQTSMYLCASSLEYNEQFFGPGTRLTVL.